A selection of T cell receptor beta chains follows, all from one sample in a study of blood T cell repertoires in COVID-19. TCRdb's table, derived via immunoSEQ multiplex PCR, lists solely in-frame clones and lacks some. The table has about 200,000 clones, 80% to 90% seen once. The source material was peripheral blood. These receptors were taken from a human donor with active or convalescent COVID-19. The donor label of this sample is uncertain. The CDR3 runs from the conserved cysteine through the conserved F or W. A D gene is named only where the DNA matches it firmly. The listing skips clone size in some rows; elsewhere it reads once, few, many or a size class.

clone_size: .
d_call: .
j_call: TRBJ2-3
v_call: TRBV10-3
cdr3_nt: TGTGCCATCAGTGAGCCCAGACTCAGCACAGATACGCAGTATTTT
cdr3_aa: CAISEPRLSTDTQYF

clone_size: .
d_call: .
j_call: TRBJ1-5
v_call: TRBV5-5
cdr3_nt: TGTGCCAGCAGCTTCCAAGCCTACTCCCAGCCCCAGCATTTT
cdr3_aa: CASSFQAYSQPQHF

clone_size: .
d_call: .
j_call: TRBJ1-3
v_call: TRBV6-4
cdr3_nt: TGTGCCAGCCACGGACAGTCTGGAAACACCATATATTTT
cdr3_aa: CASHGQSGNTIYF

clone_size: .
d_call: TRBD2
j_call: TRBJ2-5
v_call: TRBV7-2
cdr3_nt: TGTGCCAGCAGCCTGGGAGGCCCAGCGGGGGTTAGTGAGACCCAGTACTTC
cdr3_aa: CASSLGGPAGVSETQYF

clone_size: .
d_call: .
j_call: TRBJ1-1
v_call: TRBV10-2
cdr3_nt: TGCGCCAGCAGTGAAATACAGCTTGAAGCTTTCTTT
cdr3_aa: CASSEIQLEAFF

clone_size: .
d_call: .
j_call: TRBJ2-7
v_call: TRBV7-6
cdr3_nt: TGTGCCAGCAGCTTTGTGGCGGCAGGTGGAGGGCACGTGACCTACGAGCAGTACTTC
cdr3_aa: CASSFVAAGGGHVTYEQYF

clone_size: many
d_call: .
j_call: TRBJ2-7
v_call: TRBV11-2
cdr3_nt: TGTGCCAGCAGTTTCACAGGGACCTACGAGCAGTACTTC
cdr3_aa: CASSFTGTYEQYF

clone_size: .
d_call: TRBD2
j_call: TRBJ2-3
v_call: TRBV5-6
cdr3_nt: TGTGCCAGCAGCTTTGGCGGGAGGCCGAACACAGATACGCAGTATTTT
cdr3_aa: CASSFGGRPNTDTQYF

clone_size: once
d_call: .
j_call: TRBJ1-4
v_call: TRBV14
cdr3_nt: TGTGCCAGCAGCCATTTCCACGACCAGCGGGCGGGAACTAATGAAAAACTGTTTTTT
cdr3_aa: CASSHFHDQRAGTNEKLFF

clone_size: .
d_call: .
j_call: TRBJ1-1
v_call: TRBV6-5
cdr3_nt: TGTGCCAGCGCGGGGACGAACACTGAAGCTTTCTTT
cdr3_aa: CASAGTNTEAFF

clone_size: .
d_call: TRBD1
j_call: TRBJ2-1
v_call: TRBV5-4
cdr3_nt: TGTGCCAGCAGCGAACGACAGGGTCCATATAACAATGAGCAGTTCTTC
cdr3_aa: CASSERQGPYNNEQFF

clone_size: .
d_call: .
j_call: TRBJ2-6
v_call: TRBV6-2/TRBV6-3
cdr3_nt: TGTGCCAGCAGTTCCCTCGGAGGGCACTCTGGGGCCAACGTCCTGACTTTC
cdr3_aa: CASSSLGGHSGANVLTF

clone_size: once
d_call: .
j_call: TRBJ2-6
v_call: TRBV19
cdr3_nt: TGTGCCAGTAGTTTTAGGGGGACTGGGGCCAACGTCCTGACTTTC
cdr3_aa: CASSFRGTGANVLTF

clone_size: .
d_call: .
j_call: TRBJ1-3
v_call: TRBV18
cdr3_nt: TGTGCCAGCTCCCTTCCCAGGGCCTCTGGAAACACCATATATTTT
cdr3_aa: CASSLPRASGNTIYF

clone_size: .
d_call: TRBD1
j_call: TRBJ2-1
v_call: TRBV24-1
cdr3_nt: TGTGCCACCGACAGGGGGCGCTTAGACGATTCCTACAATGAGCAGTTCTTC
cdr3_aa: CATDRGRLDDSYNEQFF

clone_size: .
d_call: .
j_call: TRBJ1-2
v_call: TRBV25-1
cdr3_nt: TGTGCCAGCAGTGAATATCATCCTCCCTCGGATGGCTACACCTTC
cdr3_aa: CASSEYHPPSDGYTF

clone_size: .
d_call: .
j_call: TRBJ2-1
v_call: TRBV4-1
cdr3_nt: TGCGCCAGCAGCCAAGCGATCTACTCCTACAATGAGCAGTTCTTC
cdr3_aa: CASSQAIYSYNEQFF

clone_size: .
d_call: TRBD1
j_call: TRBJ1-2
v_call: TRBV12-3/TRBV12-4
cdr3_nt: TGTGCCAGCAGTTTGGGGACAGGGGAACGCTCCACCTTC
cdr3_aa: CASSLGTGERSTF

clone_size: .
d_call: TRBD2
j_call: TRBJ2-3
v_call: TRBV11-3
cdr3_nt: TGTGCCAGCCAAGCGGGAACTAGCACAGATACGCAGTATTTT
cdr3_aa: CASQAGTSTDTQYF

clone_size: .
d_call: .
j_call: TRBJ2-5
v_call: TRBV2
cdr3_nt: TGTGCCAGCTACGCTACCCGGGAAGAGACCCAGTACTTC
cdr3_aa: CASYATREETQYF

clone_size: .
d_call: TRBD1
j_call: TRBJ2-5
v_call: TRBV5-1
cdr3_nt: TGCGCCAGCAGCTTGGAGACAGGGACGGAGACCCAGTACTTC
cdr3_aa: CASSLETGTETQYF

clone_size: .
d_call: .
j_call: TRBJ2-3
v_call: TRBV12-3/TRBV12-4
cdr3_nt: TGTGCCAGCATAGGGGTCACAGATACGCAGTATTTT
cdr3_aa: CASIGVTDTQYF

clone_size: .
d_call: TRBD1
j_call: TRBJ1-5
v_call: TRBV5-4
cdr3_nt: TGTGCCAGCAGCTTGGGCGGGACAGGGAATCAGCCCCAGCATTTT
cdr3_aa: CASSLGGTGNQPQHF

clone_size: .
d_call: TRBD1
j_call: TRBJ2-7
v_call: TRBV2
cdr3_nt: TGTGCCAGCAGTCTCGGACAGGGGCTGTCCTACGAGCAGTACTTC
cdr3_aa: CASSLGQGLSYEQYF

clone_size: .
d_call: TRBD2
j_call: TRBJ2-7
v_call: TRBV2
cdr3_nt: TGTGCCAGCAGCGATCCTAGCGGGAGGGCCGAGCAGTACTTC
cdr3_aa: CASSDPSGRAEQYF

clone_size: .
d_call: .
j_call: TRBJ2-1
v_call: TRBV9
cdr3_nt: TGTGCCAGCAGCGCCCGTACTTCCCCCGGGTACAATGAGCAGTTCTTC
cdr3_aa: CASSARTSPGYNEQFF

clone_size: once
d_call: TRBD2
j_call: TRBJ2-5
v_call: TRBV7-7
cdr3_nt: TGTGCTAGCAGTGCGGGGGGCTTCAAAGAGACCCAGTACTTC
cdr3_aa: CASSAGGFKETQYF

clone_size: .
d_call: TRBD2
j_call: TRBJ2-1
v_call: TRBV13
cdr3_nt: TGTGCCAGCAGCCGGGGACTAGCGGGCCTATACAATGAGCAGTTCTTC
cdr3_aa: CASSRGLAGLYNEQFF

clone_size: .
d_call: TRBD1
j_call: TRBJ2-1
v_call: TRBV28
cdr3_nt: TGTGCCAGCAGTAATTACCAGGGGGTTGAGCAGTTCTTC
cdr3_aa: CASSNYQGVEQFF

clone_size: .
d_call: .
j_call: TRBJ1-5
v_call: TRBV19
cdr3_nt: TGTGCCAGTAGTCTCCTCCTTTTGGGAGGCAATCAGCCCCAGCATTTT
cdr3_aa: CASSLLLLGGNQPQHF

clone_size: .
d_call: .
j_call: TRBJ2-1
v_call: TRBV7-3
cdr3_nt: TGTGCCAGCAGCCCTACCTCCTACAATGAGCAGTTCTTC
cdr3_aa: CASSPTSYNEQFF

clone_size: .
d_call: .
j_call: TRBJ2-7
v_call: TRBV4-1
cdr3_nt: TGCGCCAGCAGCCAAGATTGGTCCAGGGGTAATAGAGAGCAGTACTTC
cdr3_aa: CASSQDWSRGNREQYF

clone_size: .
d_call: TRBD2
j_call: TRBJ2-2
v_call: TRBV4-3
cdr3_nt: TGCGCCAGCAGCCAAGAGAGCGGGGGGGGTACCGGGGAGCTGTTTTTT
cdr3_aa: CASSQESGGGTGELFF

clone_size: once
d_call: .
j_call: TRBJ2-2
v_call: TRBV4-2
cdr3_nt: TGTGCCAGCAGCCAAGACAGGGGACCATTTAACACCGGGGAGCTGTTTTTT
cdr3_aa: CASSQDRGPFNTGELFF

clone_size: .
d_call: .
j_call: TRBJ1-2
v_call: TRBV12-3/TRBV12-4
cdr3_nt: TGTGCCAGCAGTTTTGACAAGTCCTATGGCTACACCTTC
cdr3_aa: CASSFDKSYGYTF

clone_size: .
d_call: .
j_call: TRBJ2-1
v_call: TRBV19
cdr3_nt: TGTGCCAGTAGTATAGCCCCAGGGGGGATATCCTACAATGAGCAGTTCTTC
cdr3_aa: CASSIAPGGISYNEQFF

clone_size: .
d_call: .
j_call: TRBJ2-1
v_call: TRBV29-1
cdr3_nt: TGCAGCGTTGCAGCACTAGCTTTTTACAATGAGCAGTTCTTC
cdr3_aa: CSVAALAFYNEQFF

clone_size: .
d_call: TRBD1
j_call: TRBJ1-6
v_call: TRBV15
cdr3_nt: TGTGCCACCAGCAGGAGGGGGACAGGGGGCTTCACCCTCCACTTT
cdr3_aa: CATSRRGTGGFTLHF

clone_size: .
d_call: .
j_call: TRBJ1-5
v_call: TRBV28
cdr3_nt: TGTGCCAGCAGTTTGGTTGGAGATAGCAATCAGCCCCAGCATTTT
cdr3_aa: CASSLVGDSNQPQHF

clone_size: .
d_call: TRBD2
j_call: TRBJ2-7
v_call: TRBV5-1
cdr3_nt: TGCGCCAGCAGCTTTGCCGGGGGGGCCTACGAGCAGTACTTC
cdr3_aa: CASSFAGGAYEQYF

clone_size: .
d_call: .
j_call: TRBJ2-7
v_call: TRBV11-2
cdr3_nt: TGTGCCAGCAGCTTAGAGACAGTCTCCTACGAGCAGTACTTC
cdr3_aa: CASSLETVSYEQYF

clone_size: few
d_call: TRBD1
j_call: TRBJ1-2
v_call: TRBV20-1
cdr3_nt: TGCAGTCACTCCCAGGGGGAGGGCTACACCTTC
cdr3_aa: CSHSQGEGYTF

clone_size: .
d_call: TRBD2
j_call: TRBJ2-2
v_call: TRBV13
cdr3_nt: TGTGCCAGCAGCTTAGAAGGGACTAGCGGAACCGGGGAGCTGTTTTTT
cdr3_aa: CASSLEGTSGTGELFF

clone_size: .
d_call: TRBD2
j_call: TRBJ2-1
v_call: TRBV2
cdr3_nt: TGTGCCAGCAAATTCGATCGCGGGAGGGGGGATGAGCAGTTCTTC
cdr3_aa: CASKFDRGRGDEQFF

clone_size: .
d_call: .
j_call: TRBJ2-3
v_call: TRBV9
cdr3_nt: TGTGCCAGCAGCGTAATTAGCGGAGATACGCAGTATTTT
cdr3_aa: CASSVISGDTQYF

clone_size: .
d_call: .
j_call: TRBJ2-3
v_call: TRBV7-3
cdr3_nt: TGTGCCAGCAGCCAGGGGGCGGGAGGGCCTGAAGATACGCAGTATTTT
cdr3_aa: CASSQGAGGPEDTQYF

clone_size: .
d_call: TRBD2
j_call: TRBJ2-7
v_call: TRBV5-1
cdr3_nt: TGCGCCAGCAGCCTTGGGTGGCGGGAGAGTTACGAGCAGTACTTC
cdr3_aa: CASSLGWRESYEQYF

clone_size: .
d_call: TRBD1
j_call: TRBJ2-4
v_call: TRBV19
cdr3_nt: TGTGCCAGTAATCCGACGGACAGGGGCTCCTTTCCGTACTTC
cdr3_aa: CASNPTDRGSFPYF

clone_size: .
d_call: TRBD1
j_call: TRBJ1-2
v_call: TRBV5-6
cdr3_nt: TGTGCCAGCAGCTCTTCGGGACAGGGTAAAGGCTACACCTTC
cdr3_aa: CASSSSGQGKGYTF

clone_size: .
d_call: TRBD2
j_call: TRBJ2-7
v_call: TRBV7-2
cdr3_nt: TGTGCCAGCAGCGAACGGAGGAGACTAGCGGGAGCCCCCTACGAGCAGTACTTC
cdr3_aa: CASSERRRLAGAPYEQYF